The rows below give T cell receptor beta chains drawn from one sample of a study of regulatory T cells in long-lasting Graves disease. TCRdb reprocessed the multiplex PCR reads with MiXCR, giving one entry per CDR3 protein. This sample has approximately 470,000 distinct CDR3 sequences, with roughly 16% found just once. This sample also belongs to another study, concerning T cells in Graves' hyperthyroidism and ophthalmopathy.

The sample in question was peripheral blood mononuclear cells (PBMCs), obtained at new diagnosis, from a patient treated with antithyroid drugs. These receptor sequences come from a man in his forties with Graves disease. Both conserved end residues are part of each CDR3. A D gene is named only where the DNA matches it firmly. Expanded clones get a size class; other rows say once, few or many, or leave the size out.

cdr3_nt cdr3_aa j_call d_call v_call clone_size
TGTGCCAGTAGTATAGATCCCTCCACCTACGAGCAGTACTTC CASSIDPSTYEQYF TRBJ2-7 - TRBV19 few
TGCAGCTCGAAGACGTCAGATACGCAGTATTTT CSSKTSDTQYF TRBJ2-3 - TRBV29-1 once
TGTGCCAGCAGGCTAAACCGGGGCAGGGTTCCATTTAGCTCCTATAATTCACCCCTCCACTTT CASRLNRGRVPFSSYNSPLHF TRBJ1-6 - TRBV28 -
TGTGCCAGCAGCCCAAGGGGGCAAGGAGGGAGCACCTACAATGAGCAGTTCTTC CASSPRGQGGSTYNEQFF TRBJ2-1 - TRBV3-1 few
TGTGCCAGCAACCCGCAGCGGGAGGGCACAGATACGCAGTATTTT CASNPQREGTDTQYF TRBJ2-3 TRBD2 TRBV7-2 many
TGTGCCAGCAGTTCCCCTAGCGGGAGGGCCTTGAGTACGCAGTATTTT CASSSPSGRALSTQYF TRBJ2-3 TRBD2 TRBV28 many
TGTGCCAGCAGTGAAGGTGATAGAAACTACAATGAGCAGTTCTTC CASSEGDRNYNEQFF TRBJ2-1 - TRBV6-1 few
TGTGCCAGCAGTGAATATGGCCAGACCCAGTACTTC CASSEYGQTQYF TRBJ2-5 - TRBV25-1 -
TGCGCCAGCAGCTTGACGTCTAACACTGAAGCTTTCTTT CASSLTSNTEAFF TRBJ1-1 - TRBV5-1 many
TGTGCCAGCAGCTCCGGACTAGCCCTAGATGAGCAGTTCTTC CASSSGLALDEQFF TRBJ2-1 TRBD2 TRBV7-2 many
TGTGCCACCAGTGATCCCGACGGTCCCTCTGGGGCCAACGTCCTGACTTTC CATSDPDGPSGANVLTF TRBJ2-6 - TRBV24-1 -
TGTGCCAGCAGCCGGGACAGGGTCGGCGAGCAGTACTTC CASSRDRVGEQYF TRBJ2-7 TRBD1 TRBV11-3 many
TGTGCCAGCACTGGAGGGATAACAGGAGAATCATCACCCCTCCACTTT CASTGGITGESSPLHF TRBJ1-6 - TRBV27 few
TGTGCCAGCAGCGTAGCACCGGGACAGGGATACGAGCAGTACTTC CASSVAPGQGYEQYF TRBJ2-7 TRBD1 TRBV9 -
TGCGCCAGCAGCTTGGTTCCTAGCGGGAGATCGTTCGACAATGAGCAGTTCTTC CASSLVPSGRSFDNEQFF TRBJ2-1 TRBD2 TRBV5-1 many
TGTGCCAGCAGTAGGGACAGGGAGACCCAGTACTTC CASSRDRETQYF TRBJ2-5 TRBD1 TRBV11-2 many